The clone carrying this TCR beta chain has a handful of counts. This sample was included in a study of blood T cell repertoires in COVID-19. The overall study: Samples representing acute and convalescent COVID-19 were sourced from the United States, Italy and Spain.

Germline lookup yields CDR1 SGHVS and CDR2 FQNEAQ. Trimming stripped 2 bases from V and 6 bases from J, with 14 bases between. This CDR3 comprises 14 residues. Sequencing used immunoSEQ multiplex PCR; TCRdb keeps in-frame clones, though not all of them. The repertoire includes about 120,000 clones, around 90% of them detected once, and about 1% sits in the top ten. The specimen sequenced was peripheral blood. This sequence was found in a woman aged 45-59 years with active or convalescent COVID-19. The genes are TRBV7-8 and TRBJ2-7; D perhaps matches TRBD2 (5 bases). The CDR3 sequence: CASSLTRGETEQYF. The DNA for the CDR3 is TGTGCCAGCAGCTTAACCCGGGGTGAGACCGAGCAGTACTTC.